This TCR beta chain was identified in a study of blood T cells in healthy people across ages. PCR was performed a second time for roughly 7 to 12 cycles using a sample-barcoded 5' primer and a J-beta primer mix. Each of the samples gave a minimum of 3 million paired-end reads that contained CDR3. TCRdb independently ran MiXCR on the 5' RACE reads; one entry per CDR3 protein. The repertoire holds approximately 810,000 distinct CDR3 sequences, with under 35% as singletons. Study-wide points: Changes seen in expanded clonotypes were possibly confounded by donor CMV status left unknown.

This clonotype came up many times. Its specificity is unknown. The sequenced sample was blood. The sequence derives from a woman of 80 years or more in good health.

As DNA, the CDR3 is TGCGCCAGCAGCCAAGATATTGGTAGCAATCAGCCCCAGCATTTT. Its translation is CASSQDIGSNQPQHF. This chain links TRBV4-1 with TRBJ1-5, with D unclear. This CDR3 spans 15 amino acids. The V end lost 0 bases, the J end lost 0 bases, and 6 bases lay between the germline ends. Germline CDR1 and CDR2: MGHRA and YSYEKL.